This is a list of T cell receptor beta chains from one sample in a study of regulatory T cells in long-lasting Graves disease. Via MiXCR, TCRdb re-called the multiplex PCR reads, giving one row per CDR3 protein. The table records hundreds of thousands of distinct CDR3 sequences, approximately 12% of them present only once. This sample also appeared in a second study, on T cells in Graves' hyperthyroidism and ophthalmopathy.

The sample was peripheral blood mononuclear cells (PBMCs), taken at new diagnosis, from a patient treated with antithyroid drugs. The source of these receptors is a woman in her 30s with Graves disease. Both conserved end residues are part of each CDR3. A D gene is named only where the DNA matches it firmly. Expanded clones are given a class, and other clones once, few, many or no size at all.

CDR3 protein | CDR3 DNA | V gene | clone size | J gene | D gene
CASSGLAGRGIEQFF | TGTGCCAGCAGTGGACTAGCGGGAAGGGGCATCGAGCAGTTCTTC | TRBV2 | many | TRBJ2-1 | TRBD2
CASSLALVGQFSYEQYF | TGTGCCAGCAGCTTAGCGCTTGTTGGACAGTTCTCCTACGAGCAGTACTTC | TRBV11-2 | many | TRBJ2-7 | .
CASTFLGDEQFF | TGCGCCAGCACCTTCCTAGGGGATGAGCAGTTCTTC | TRBV5-1 | few | TRBJ2-1 | .
CASSPRWSGAFSYNEQFF | TGTGCCAGCAGTCCCCGATGGAGCGGGGCCTTCTCCTACAATGAGCAGTTCTTC | TRBV6-2/TRBV6-3 | many | TRBJ2-1 | TRBD2
CASSPAETEAFF | TGTGCCAGCTCACCTGCGGAGACTGAAGCTTTCTTT | TRBV18 | many | TRBJ1-1 | .
CASSPWTVWQPQHF | TGTGCCAGCAGTCCGTGGACAGTGTGGCAGCCCCAGCATTTT | TRBV2 | many | TRBJ1-5 | .
CASSPLGGSPLHF | TGTGCCAGCAGCCCACTCGGGGGATCACCCCTCCACTTT | TRBV7-8 | few | TRBJ1-6 | .
CATSDWPGVNEQFF | TGTGCCACCAGTGATTGGCCAGGGGTCAATGAGCAGTTCTTC | TRBV24-1 | many | TRBJ2-1 | .
CASRVGLAGTDTQYF | TGTGCCAGCAGGGTTGGACTAGCGGGGACAGATACGCAGTATTTT | TRBV2 | many | TRBJ2-3 | TRBD2
CASSFGASRTRNEQFF | TGTGCCAGCAGCTTTGGGGCTAGTCGGACTAGGAATGAGCAGTTCTTC | TRBV5-6 | many | TRBJ2-1 | TRBD2
CSASFSDTQYF | TGCAGTGCTAGTTTCTCAGATACGCAGTATTTT | TRBV20-1 | . | TRBJ2-3 | .
CASTEKSGARDQPQHF | TGTGCCAGCACAGAAAAGTCAGGGGCTCGGGATCAGCCCCAGCATTTT | TRBV2 | many | TRBJ1-5 | .
CASSVGARPTSTDTQYF | TGCGCCAGCAGTGTAGGGGCTAGGCCGACTAGCACAGATACGCAGTATTTT | TRBV10-1 | . | TRBJ2-3 | .
CASNGGTAGYGYTF | TGTGCCAGCAACGGGGGGACAGCCGGTTATGGCTACACCTTC | TRBV28 | many | TRBJ1-2 | TRBD1
CSVGSHEAFF | TGCAGCGTTGGGTCTCATGAAGCTTTCTTT | TRBV29-1 | few | TRBJ1-1 | .
CASSEATSLHQPQHF | TGTGCCAGTAGTGAGGCAACCAGCCTCCATCAGCCCCAGCATTTT | TRBV19 | many | TRBJ1-5 | .